This TCR beta chain was recovered during a study of shared clonotypes between healthy human individuals. General study results and limits: Clonotype sharing among donors was thought likely to change with sequencing depth. As a rule, naive subsets had a larger estimated richness than memory subsets.

A remark on this clone: Its cognate antigen is unknown.

Clones were read by immunoSEQ multiplex PCR, and TCRdb kept only the in-frame ones, dropping some. The sample carries around 300,000 clones, around nine tenths recorded once. CD8 memory comprised CD45RO+ plus CCR7-negative CD45RA+ TemRA cells. This receptor was taken from a man between 18 and 29 years old in good health. Sample: memory CD8+ T cells sorted from blood. Subset defined: CD45RO+ cells pooled with CCR7-negative TemRA cells.

CDR3 loop: CASTRGWETQYF. In DNA form, the CDR3 reads TGTGCCAGCACCCGAGGATGGGAGACCCAGTACTTC. The J gene is TRBJ2-5, the V gene TRBV13, with D uncertain. The CDR3 sequence is 12 residues long. V dropped 7 bases and J dropped 5 bases, with 11 bases sitting between them. CDR1 and CDR2 (germline): PRHDT, FYEKMQ (reference sequence).